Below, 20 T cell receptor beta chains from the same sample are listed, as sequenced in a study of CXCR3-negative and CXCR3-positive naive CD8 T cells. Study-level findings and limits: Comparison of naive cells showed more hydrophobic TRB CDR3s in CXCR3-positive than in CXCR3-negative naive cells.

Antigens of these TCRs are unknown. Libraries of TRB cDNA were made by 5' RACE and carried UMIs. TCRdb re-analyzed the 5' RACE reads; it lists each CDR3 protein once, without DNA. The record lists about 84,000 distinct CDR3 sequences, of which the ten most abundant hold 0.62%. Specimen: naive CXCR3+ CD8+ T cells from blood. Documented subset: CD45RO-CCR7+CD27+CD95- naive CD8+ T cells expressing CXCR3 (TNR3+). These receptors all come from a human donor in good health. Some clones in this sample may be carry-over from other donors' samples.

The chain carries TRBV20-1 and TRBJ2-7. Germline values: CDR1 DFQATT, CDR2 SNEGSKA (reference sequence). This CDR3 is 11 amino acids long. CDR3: CSAQGGYEQYF.

The CDR3 here is CASSQVTSPQETQYF. The rearrangement uses TRBV14 and TRBJ2-5; TCRdb's assignment of TRBD2 cannot be checked, as there is no DNA. The CDR3 has 15 residues. Germline CDR1 SGHDN, CDR2 FVKESK.

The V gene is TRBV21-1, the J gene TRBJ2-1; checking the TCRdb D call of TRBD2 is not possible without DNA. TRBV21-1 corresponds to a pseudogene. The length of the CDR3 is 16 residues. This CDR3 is CASSKASLAGVPEQLF.

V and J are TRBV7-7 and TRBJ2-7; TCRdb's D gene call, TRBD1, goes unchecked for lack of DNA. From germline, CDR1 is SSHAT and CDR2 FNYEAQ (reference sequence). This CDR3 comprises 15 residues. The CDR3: CASSVGTGNSYEQYF.

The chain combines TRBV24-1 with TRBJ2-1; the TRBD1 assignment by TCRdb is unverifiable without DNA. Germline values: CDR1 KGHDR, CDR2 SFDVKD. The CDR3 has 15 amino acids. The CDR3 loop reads CATGTWGGSYNEQFF.

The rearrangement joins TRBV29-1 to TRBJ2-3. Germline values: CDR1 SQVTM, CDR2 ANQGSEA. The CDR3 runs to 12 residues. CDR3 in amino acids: CSVEDVVFAQYF.

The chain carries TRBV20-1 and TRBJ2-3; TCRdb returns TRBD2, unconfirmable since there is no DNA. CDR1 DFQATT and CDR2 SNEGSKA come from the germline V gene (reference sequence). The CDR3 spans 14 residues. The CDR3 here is CSARLAELTDTQYF.

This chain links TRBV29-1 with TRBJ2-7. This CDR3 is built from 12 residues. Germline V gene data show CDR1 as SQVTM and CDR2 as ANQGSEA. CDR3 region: CSVQASRNEQYF.

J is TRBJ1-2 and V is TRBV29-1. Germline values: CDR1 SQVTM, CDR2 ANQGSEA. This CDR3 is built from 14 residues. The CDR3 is CSVALFTEDYGYTF.

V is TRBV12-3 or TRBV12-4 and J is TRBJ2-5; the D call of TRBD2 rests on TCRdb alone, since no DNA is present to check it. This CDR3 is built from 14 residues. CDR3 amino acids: CASGAAGDQETQYF.

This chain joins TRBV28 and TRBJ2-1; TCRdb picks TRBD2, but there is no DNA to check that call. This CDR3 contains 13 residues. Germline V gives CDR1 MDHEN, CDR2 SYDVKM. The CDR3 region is CAKKAAGYNEQFF.

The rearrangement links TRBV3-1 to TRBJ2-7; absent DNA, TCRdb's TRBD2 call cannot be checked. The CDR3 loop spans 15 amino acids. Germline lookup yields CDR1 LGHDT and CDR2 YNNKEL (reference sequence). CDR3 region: CASSQGLALSYEQYF.

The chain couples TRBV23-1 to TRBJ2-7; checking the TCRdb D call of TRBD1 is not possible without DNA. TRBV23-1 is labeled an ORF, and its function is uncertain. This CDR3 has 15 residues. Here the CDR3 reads CASSLLRDVSYEQYF.

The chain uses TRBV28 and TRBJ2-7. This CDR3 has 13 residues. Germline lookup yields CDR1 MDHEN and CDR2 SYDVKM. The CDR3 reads CASSRNNWDEQYF.

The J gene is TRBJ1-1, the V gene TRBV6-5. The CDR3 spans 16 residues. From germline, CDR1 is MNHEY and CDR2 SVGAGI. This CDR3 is CASSWDSEGLNTEAFF.

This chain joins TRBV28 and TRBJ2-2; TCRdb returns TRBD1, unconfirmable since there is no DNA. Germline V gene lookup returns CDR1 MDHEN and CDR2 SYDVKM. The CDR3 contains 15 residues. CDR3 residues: CASTRDRANTGELFF.

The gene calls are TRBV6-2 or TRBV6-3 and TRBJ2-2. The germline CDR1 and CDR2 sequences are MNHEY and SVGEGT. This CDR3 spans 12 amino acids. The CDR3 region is CASSSYTGELFF.

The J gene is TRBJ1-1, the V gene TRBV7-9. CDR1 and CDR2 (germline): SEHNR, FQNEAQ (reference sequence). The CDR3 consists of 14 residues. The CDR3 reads CASSFDYSGTEAFF.

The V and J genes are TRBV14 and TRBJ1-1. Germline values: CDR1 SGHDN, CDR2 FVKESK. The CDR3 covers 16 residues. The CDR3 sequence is CASSQDLGVVGTEAFF. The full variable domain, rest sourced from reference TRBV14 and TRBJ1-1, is EAGVTQFPSHSVIEKGQTVTLRCDPISGHDNLYWYRRVMGKEIKFLLHFVKESKQDESGMPNNRFLAERTGGTYSTLKVQPAELEDSGVYFCASSQDLGVVGTEAFFGQGTRLTVV.

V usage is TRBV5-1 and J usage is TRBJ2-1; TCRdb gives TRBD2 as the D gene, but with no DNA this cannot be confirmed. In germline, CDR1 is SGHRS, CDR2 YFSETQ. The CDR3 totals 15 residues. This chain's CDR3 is CASSLGLAGGVEQFF.